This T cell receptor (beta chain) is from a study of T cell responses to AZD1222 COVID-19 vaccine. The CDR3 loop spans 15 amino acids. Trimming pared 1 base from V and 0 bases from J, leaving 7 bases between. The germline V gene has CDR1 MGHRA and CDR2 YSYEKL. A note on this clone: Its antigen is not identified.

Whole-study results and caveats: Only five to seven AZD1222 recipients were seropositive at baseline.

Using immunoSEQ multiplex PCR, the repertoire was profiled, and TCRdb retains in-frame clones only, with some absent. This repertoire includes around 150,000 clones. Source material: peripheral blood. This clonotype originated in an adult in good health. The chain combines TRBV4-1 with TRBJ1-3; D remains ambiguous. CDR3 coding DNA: TGCGCCAGCAGCCAAGTGCCAGCCTCTGGAAACACCATATATTTT. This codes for CASSQVPASGNTIYF.